This TCR beta chain was obtained from a study of shared clonotypes between healthy human individuals (TCRdb year 2020). Regarding the study in general: Two women and three men aged 18 to 49 years were included in the cohort. For each donor, CD4 naive and CD4 memory were each run on three plates, CD8 naive on two plates, and CD8 memory on one plate. To increase sequencing depth and limit assay-specific biases, different laboratories used diverse techniques to prepare libraries and sequence TCR repertoires. Each donor's leukapheresis produced roughly between about 0.85 and 10 billion PBMCs. Blood TCR repertoires of five healthy adults were deeply sequenced to estimate repertoire size and the extent of clonotype sharing between individuals. The research as a whole found: Because the study included only a small number of donors, the genetic and exposure-history diversity represented was limited. Naive subsets generally had larger estimated clonotype richness than memory subsets. Sampling was limited to blood, and TCR repertoires in tissue likely differ from TCR repertoires in blood. Pairwise subsampling indicated that sequencing depth was expected to affect the degree of clonotype sharing among donors. Higher generation probabilities were observed for clonotypes shared by all four sorted-subset donors than for non-shared clonotypes. Rarefaction of sorted-subset datasets indicated incomplete sequencing despite the large sequencing depth. When a handful of donors were compared, the shared fraction of clonotypes was around 5% for naive CD4, less than 4% for naive CD8, more than 2% for memory CD4, and less than 0.45% for memory CD8.

As for this clone: The target of this receptor is not known. Base qualities are not provided; no much larger clone lies one nucleotide away.

The donors were healthy, HIV-negative adults with no recently reported acute infections or vaccinations. Every donor was a Caucasian adult living in Nashville, Tennessee, USA. Magnetic negative selection was used to enrich CD4+ T cells, after which naive cells were positively selected on CD45RA and the negative fraction became the memory subset. Blood was collected by leukapheresis, and PBMCs were isolated by Ficoll-Histopaque density gradient centrifugation and then cryopreserved in liquid nitrogen vapor phase. Purity and quantity of every magnetically sorted T cell population were checked by analytical flow cytometry. From each sorted fraction, genomic DNA was isolated and quantified by UV absorbance on a Nanodrop 2000c. Using the deep immunoSEQ assay, TCR CDR3 regions were amplified from genomic DNA by multiplex PCR. For each cell subset, the extracted genomic DNA was distributed evenly across all wells of several immunoSEQ 96-well plates, and each plate served as one replicate. For sorted subsets, 200 ng of genomic DNA, equivalent to 25,000 to 35,000 T cell genomes, went into each replicate PCR. Purified libraries were quantified with a Qubit 3.0 fluorometer, sized on a Bioanalyzer 2100, and re-quantified with the KAPA Library Quantification kit. Every immunoSEQ 96-well plate was sequenced on a dedicated single-read 150-cycle Illumina NextSeq 550 flow cell. Per the source publication's procedure: Because only junctional sequences without quality scores were contained in the immunoSEQ output, filtering matching that applied to full-length reads could not be performed. Sequences were annotated with PyIR, a Python wrapper for IgBLAST v1.9, using IMGT germline references to assign V/J genes and CDR3. Reads were filtered out if the reads had weak V/J assignments (E-value above 1e-6), no CDR3, stop codons, out-of-frame junctions, or ambiguous translated residues. V3J clonotypes were defined as sequences sharing the same inferred V gene, J gene, and CDR3 amino acid sequence. To compute the percentage overlap between repertoires, the number of shared unique clonotypes was divided by the size of the smaller repertoire. RTK rarefaction, the Chao1 estimator, and Recon v2.1 estimates of unobserved clonotypes were used to assess repertoire richness. Generation probabilities for all TCRbeta clonotypes obtained by the gDNA method from a handful of donors were computed using OLGA. The table comes from immuneACCESS by way of TCRdb, which keeps in-frame sequences with V and J called. Part of the clones is missing from these tables; in studies checked, under half for an unresolved V gene and the rest for unknown reasons. V and J calls and clone size come straight from that table; D and trimming were deduced from the DNA. Counted in this sample were about 1 million clones; about 75% of them appeared once. Nearly 1.5% of the sample rests with the top ten.

At the junction V is shortened by 4 bases and J by 8 bases, with 14 bases in between. From the cysteine up to the phenylalanine, the CDR3 has a length of 14 residues. Kept here is only the CDR3 DNA, which spans 42 bases and is read in frame from base 1. The germline V gene supplies CDR1 KGHSH and CDR2 LQKENI. Sequenced sample: memory CD4+ T cells sorted from blood. The cell subset or site label corresponds to: CD45RA-negative fraction. The sequence joins TRBV18 to TRBJ1-4; the D gene is possibly TRBD1, with 5 bases matching. This clonotype originated in a man aged 18 to 29 in good health. The CDR3 protein is CASSLFAGLEKLFF. The sequenced DNA: TGTGCCAGCTCACTGTTTGCAGGGTTGGAAAAACTGTTTTTT.